This T cell receptor (beta chain) was captured by sequencing in a study of Graves' ophthalmopathy and Graves' hyperthyroidism. Study-wide results and caveats: Blood also held most thyroid clonotypes expanded above 0.001 frequency.

The sequenced template was RNA, covering the TCR beta CDR3 region. First-round RT-PCR relied on HTBI primers, and a second-round multiplex PCR came next. A single record per CDR3 protein comes from TCRdb applying MiXCR to the multiplex PCR reads. The sample includes around 1,000,000 distinct CDR3 sequences, roughly two fifths of them seen just once. This clonotype was seen many times. Its target is unknown. The CDR3 contains 15 residues. CDR1 SGHKS and CDR2 YYEKEE come from the germline V gene (reference sequence). Between the trimmed V and J ends, which lost 6 bases and 7 bases, there was a span of 17 bases. Hyperthyroidism patients were newly diagnosed, ill under 2 months, and aged 18 to 65 years. Uncontrolled infections, other autoimmune diseases, pregnancy or lactation barred patients from enrollment.

Sequencing used peripheral blood or thyroid tissue (not recorded which). This chain joins TRBV5-5 and TRBJ1-6, with a weak D call TRBD1 (6 bases). This clonotype was sampled from an adult man with Graves' hyperthyroidism. This chain's CDR3 is CASTGKDSSNSPLHF. The CDR3 coding sequence is TGTGCCAGCACCGGGAAGGACAGTTCGAATTCACCCCTCCACTTT.